These 13 T cell receptor beta chains originate from one sample sequenced in a study of blood T cell repertoires in COVID-19. The assay was immunoSEQ multiplex PCR, and TCRdb's table has in-frame clones only and misses some. The sample includes 95,000 to 100,000 clones, 70% to 90% of them seen just once. The sequenced sample consisted of peripheral blood. The receptors shown here come from a woman aged 30 to 39 with acute or convalescent COVID-19.

The CDR3 DNA reads TGTGCCAGCAGCGTAGGACTAAACACCGGGGAGCTGTTTTTT. The encoded protein is CASSVGLNTGELFF. The chain links TRBV9 to TRBJ2-2, with D possibly matching TRBD2 (5 bases). The CDR3 is made up of 14 amino acids. V lost 0 bases to trimming and J lost 2 bases, with 5 bases between them. Germline V gene data show CDR1 as SGDLS and CDR2 as YYNGEE.

The V gene is TRBV19, the J gene TRBJ1-2, with D uncertain. In germline, CDR1 is LNHDA, CDR2 SQIVND (reference sequence). Trimming took off 1 base at V and 0 bases at J, with 9 bases between the two ends. CDR3 size: 15 residues. CDR3 nucleotides: TGTGCCAGTAGTATAGCGGAGGGTTCTAACTATGGCTACACCTTC. This encodes CASSIAEGSNYGYTF.

V gene TRBV27 combines with J gene TRBJ1-2; possible D gene TRBD1, 5 bases. The CDR3 has 11 residues. Germline CDR1 and CDR2: MNHEY and SMNVEV (reference sequence). V lost 8 bases and J lost 8, with 12 bases in between. The chain's CDR3 is CASEGRDGYTF. CDR3 in DNA: TGTGCCAGCGAGGGGCGGGACGGCTACACCTTC.

This clone was counted only a few times. The chain joins TRBV13 to TRBJ1-3; D is unresolved. CDR1 and CDR2 from the germline V gene are PRHDT and FYEKMQ (reference sequence). This CDR3 has 14 amino acids. V gave up 8 bases and J gave up 0 bases, with 11 bases separating them. Here the CDR3 reads CASFLRGSGNTIYF. Written as DNA, the CDR3 is TGTGCCAGCTTCCTTCGGGGCTCTGGAAACACCATATATTTT.

The chain uses TRBV6-4 and TRBJ1-4; unclear D gene. The germline V and J ends were trimmed by 8 bases and 7 bases, with 17 bases remaining between them. CDR3 length: 14 amino acids. From germline, CDR1 is MRHNA and CDR2 SNTAGT. The CDR3 DNA sequence: TGTGCCAGCTTCGAAGGCTGGAGACGTGAAAAACTGTTTTTT. This sequence encodes CASFEGWRREKLFF.

The CDR3 DNA reads TGCGCCAGCAGCTTGCGGGCAGGTGGCAGGGATACTGAAGCTTTCTTT. Its translation is CASSLRAGGRDTEAFF. V gene TRBV5-1 combines with J gene TRBJ1-1; D perhaps matches TRBD1 (5 bases). The germline V and J ends were trimmed by 1 base and 5 bases, with 18 bases remaining between them. From germline, CDR1 is SGHRS and CDR2 YFSETQ. The CDR3 length is 16 residues.

The chain carries TRBV6-5 and TRBJ1-2, with 8 bases matching TRBD1. This CDR3 has 13 amino acids. CDR1 and CDR2 from the germline V gene are MNHEY and SVGAGI. V shed 4 bases and J 7 bases; nucleotides not matched to a gene: 5. CDR3 in amino acids: CASSSYRGGGYTF. The CDR3 coding sequence is TGTGCCAGCAGTTCATACAGGGGGGGTGGCTACACCTTC.

This clone was detected once. The chain combines TRBV6-6 with TRBJ2-3; 8 nucleotides match TRBD2. After removal of 6 bases from V and 1 base from J, the junction contained 21 bases not matched to a gene. CDR1 is MNHNY and CDR2 is SVGAGI in the germline V gene (reference sequence). The CDR3 runs 20 residues. CDR3 DNA sequence: TGTGCCAGCAGCACCCCTTCGGCGCGGGGGGCCATAATTGGCACAGATACGCAGTATTTT. Protein sequence: CASSTPSARGAIIGTDTQYF.

The CDR3 DNA follows: TGTGCCAGCAGTCGGACAGCGAAAGAGACCCAGTACTTC. Translation gives CASSRTAKETQYF. The chain combines TRBV7-9 with TRBJ2-5, with a weak D call TRBD1 (6 bases). The CDR3 loop spans 13 amino acids. The V and J ends lost 6 bases and 3 bases respectively, with 11 bases between them. Per germline, CDR1 SEHNR and CDR2 FQNEAQ (reference sequence).

The J gene is TRBJ1-5, the V gene TRBV4-1; 8 bases agree with TRBD1. CDR1 and CDR2 (germline): MGHRA, YSYEKL. Germline trimming cut 5 bases from V and 8 bases from J; bases unmatched to any gene: 14. The CDR3 totals 16 residues. The CDR3 region has the DNA TGCGCCAGCAGCGACTCCCGGACAGGGTATTTTGAGCCCCAGCATTTT. Its protein product is CASSDSRTGYFEPQHF.

The chain recombines TRBV7-2 with TRBJ1-2, with 8 bases lining up with TRBD1. J was trimmed by 8 bases and V by 3 bases; bases with no gene match: 8. There are 14 residues in the CDR3. Germline-derived CDR1 and CDR2 are SGHTA and FQGNSA. The CDR3 bases are TGTGCCAGCAGCTTTGCAGGACAGGGAACGGGCTACACCTTC. The encoded protein is CASSFAGQGTGYTF. Full variable domain (outside the CDR3, taken from reference TRBV7-2 and TRBJ1-2): GAGVSQSPSNKVTEKGKDVELRCDPISGHTALYWYRQSLGQGLEFLIYFQGNSAPDKSGLPSDRFSAERTGGSVSTLTIQRTQQEDSAVYLCASSFAGQGTGYTFGSGTRLTVV.

The rearrangement links TRBV29-1 to TRBJ1-2, with D perhaps TRBD1 (6 bases). The CDR3 totals 13 residues. The V end lost 6 bases, the J end lost 1 base, and 12 bases lay between the germline ends. The germline gives CDR1 SQVTM, CDR2 ANQGSEA. CDR3 sequence (DNA): TGCAGCGTCGGGACACAGCTTAACTATGGCTACACCTTC. It encodes CSVGTQLNYGYTF.

J is TRBJ1-6 and V is TRBV6-5, with D unresolved. CDR3 size: 13 residues. Germline V lookup: CDR1 MNHEY, CDR2 SVGAGI. The germline V and J ends were trimmed by 6 bases and 12 bases, with 15 bases remaining between them. The CDR3 region has the DNA TGTGCCAGCAGCTCCGACACCTTATTACCCCTCCACTTT. Translating it yields CASSSDTLLPLHF.